These T cell receptor beta chains were read from a single sample in a study of shared clonotypes between healthy human individuals. The assay was immunoSEQ multiplex PCR, and TCRdb's table has in-frame clones only and misses some. The sample includes about 2 million clones, 85% to 95% seen only once; the top ten take roughly 1%. Material for sequencing was naive CD8+ T cells sorted from blood. The source is a man aged 18-30 years in good health. Each CDR3 is given with its conserved first and last residue. D genes are given only for firm matches. Size is stated for part of the rows, as once, few or many counts, or as a class when the clone is expanded.

clone_size: -; d_call: TRBD1; j_call: TRBJ2-7; v_call: TRBV27; cdr3_aa: CASSPSRGPKSYEQYF; cdr3_nt: TGTGCCAGCAGTCCCTCCAGGGGGCCCAAGTCCTACGAGCAGTACTTC
clone_size: -; d_call: -; j_call: TRBJ1-1; v_call: TRBV4-1; cdr3_aa: CASSPRMGEGDEAFF; cdr3_nt: TGCGCCAGCAGCCCCCGAATGGGGGAGGGGGATGAAGCTTTCTTT
clone_size: -; d_call: -; j_call: TRBJ1-6; v_call: TRBV27; cdr3_aa: CASSLWGRTNSPLHF; cdr3_nt: TGTGCCAGCAGTTTATGGGGCAGAACTAATTCACCCCTCCACTTT
clone_size: -; d_call: -; j_call: TRBJ2-3; v_call: TRBV5-4; cdr3_aa: CASSPVGALSTDTQYF; cdr3_nt: TGTGCCAGCAGCCCAGTGGGTGCCCTTAGCACAGATACGCAGTATTTT
clone_size: -; d_call: TRBD2; j_call: TRBJ2-5; v_call: TRBV10-3; cdr3_aa: CAISLAGGAETQYF; cdr3_nt: TGTGCCATCAGCCTAGCGGGAGGGGCGGAGACCCAGTACTTC
clone_size: -; d_call: -; j_call: TRBJ2-7; v_call: TRBV5-6; cdr3_aa: CASTSVGEQYF; cdr3_nt: TGTGCCAGCACAAGCGTGGGGGAGCAGTACTTC
clone_size: once; d_call: -; j_call: TRBJ2-2; v_call: TRBV11-2; cdr3_aa: CASSEDLPNTGELFF; cdr3_nt: TGTGCCAGCAGCGAGGACTTGCCTAACACCGGGGAGCTGTTTTTT
clone_size: -; d_call: -; j_call: TRBJ1-1; v_call: TRBV11-2; cdr3_aa: CASSLWGDGKNTEAFF; cdr3_nt: TGTGCCAGCAGCTTATGGGGAGACGGCAAGAACACTGAAGCTTTCTTT
clone_size: once; d_call: -; j_call: TRBJ2-3; v_call: TRBV10-3; cdr3_aa: CAISEAIASTDTQYF; cdr3_nt: TGTGCCATCAGTGAGGCGATTGCTAGCACAGATACGCAGTATTTT
clone_size: -; d_call: TRBD1; j_call: TRBJ1-1; v_call: TRBV6-6; cdr3_aa: CASSRSGTGGTEAFF; cdr3_nt: TGTGCCAGCAGTCGGTCCGGGACAGGGGGGACTGAAGCTTTCTTT
clone_size: -; d_call: -; j_call: TRBJ2-5; v_call: TRBV9; cdr3_aa: CASSVFGEETQYF; cdr3_nt: TGTGCCAGCAGCGTCTTCGGGGAAGAGACCCAGTACTTC
clone_size: -; d_call: TRBD2; j_call: TRBJ2-1; v_call: TRBV5-4; cdr3_aa: CASSPGLAGVGEQFF; cdr3_nt: TGTGCCAGCAGCCCCGGACTAGCGGGAGTAGGGGAGCAGTTCTTC
clone_size: once; d_call: -; j_call: TRBJ1-2; v_call: TRBV27; cdr3_aa: CASSWGGGYTF; cdr3_nt: TGTGCCAGCAGCTGGGGAGGTGGCTACACCTTC